These T cell receptor beta chains were read from a single sample in a study of T cell repertoires in cytomegalovirus infection. TCRdb ran MiXCR on the reads and lists one entry per CDR3 protein. Of some 310,000 distinct CDR3 sequences in the sample, approximately 25% were seen once. Their antigens are not known. Here the sequenced sample was cultured PBMCs, taken from culture after CMV antigen stimulation. These receptors all stem from a human donor in good health (CMV status not recorded). Some clones in this sample may be carry-over from other donors' samples. CDR3s include the opening cysteine and the closing phenylalanine or tryptophan. The order of the fields is J gene, clone size, V gene, CDR3 length, D gene, CDR3 DNA, CDR3 protein. The D gene is left open where the match is weak. The listing skips clone size in some rows; elsewhere it reads once, few, many or a size class.

TRBJ2-1 | many | TRBV19 | 15 | TRBD2 | TGTGCCAGTACGAGACTAGCAGGCTTTGACAATGAGCAGTTCTTC | CASTRLAGFDNEQFF
TRBJ1-1 | many | TRBV25-1 | 13 | TRBD1 | TGTGCCAGCAGTAGAGGGGGCTACACTGAAGCTTTCTTT | CASSRGGYTEAFF
TRBJ1-5 | NA | TRBV20-1 | 13 | TRBD1 | TGCAGTGCAGTCACTCAGGGGGCGCAGCCCCAGCATTTT | CSAVTQGAQPQHF
TRBJ2-4 | NA | TRBV30 | 12 | NA | TGTGCCTGGGCGGTAGGCAAAAACATTCAGTACTTC | CAWAVGKNIQYF
TRBJ2-7 | many | TRBV7-2 | 15 | TRBD1 | TGTGCCAGCAGCACTACCGGGACAGGGGACTACGAGCAGTACTTC | CASSTTGTGDYEQYF
TRBJ1-1 | NA | TRBV12-3/TRBV12-4 | 15 | NA | TGTGCCAGCAGTCCCTTGGCGGTCATGAACACTGAAGCTTTCTTT | CASSPLAVMNTEAFF
TRBJ2-1 | NA | TRBV27 | 17 | TRBD2 | TGTGCCAGCAGTTTATCCCTAGCGGGAGGGCCAGACAATGAGCAGTTCTTC | CASSLSLAGGPDNEQFF
TRBJ1-1 | few | TRBV20-1 | 14 | NA | TGCAGTGCTAGTTCATGGGGAACCAACACTGAAGCTTTCTTT | CSASSWGTNTEAFF
TRBJ2-1 | NA | TRBV10-1 | 13 | NA | TGCGCCAGCAGTGAGCCCCTGGGTGATGAGCAGTTCTTC | CASSEPLGDEQFF
TRBJ2-3 | NA | TRBV29-1 | 14 | TRBD2 | TGCAGCGTTGTTGCTAGCGGGAGTTGGGATACGCAGTATTTT | CSVVASGSWDTQYF
TRBJ2-3 | NA | TRBV5-4 | 15 | TRBD1 | TGTGCCAGCAGCTTGCCTGACAGGGGCACAGATACGCAGTATTTT | CASSLPDRGTDTQYF
TRBJ1-2 | once | TRBV6-2/TRBV6-3 | 17 | TRBD1 | TGTGCCAGCAGCCACCTTCCCGGGACAGGGGGCGACTATGGCTACACCTTC | CASSHLPGTGGDYGYTF
TRBJ2-1 | NA | TRBV25-1 | 17 | TRBD1 | TGTGCCAGCAGTGAACCGCGACAGGGTATCTCCTACAATGAGCAGTTCTTC | CASSEPRQGISYNEQFF
TRBJ2-1 | NA | TRBV19 | 14 | TRBD2 | TGTGCCAGTAGTCCTAGCGGGAGGACCCCTGAGCAGTTCTTC | CASSPSGRTPEQFF
TRBJ1-1 | few | TRBV12-3/TRBV12-4 | 12 | NA | TGTGCCAGCAGTTTAGTCTTCACTGAAGCTTTCTTT | CASSLVFTEAFF
TRBJ1-2 | many | TRBV7-2 | 14 | TRBD1 | TGTGCCAGCAGCTCCAGACAGGGTCTTGATGGCTACACCTTC | CASSSRQGLDGYTF
TRBJ2-5 | NA | TRBV5-4 | 15 | NA | TGTGCCAGCAGAGCCGGGACTCGCCGTGAAGAGACCCAGTACTTC | CASRAGTRREETQYF
TRBJ2-1 | NA | TRBV6-2/TRBV6-3 | 13 | NA | TGTGCCAGCAGTTACCCCCTACGTTATGAGCAGTTCTTC | CASSYPLRYEQFF
TRBJ2-1 | NA | TRBV7-9 | 14 | TRBD2 | TGTGCCAGCAGCTCTCCAGGTCGGGGGGGGGAGCAGTTCTTC | CASSSPGRGGEQFF
TRBJ1-1 | few | TRBV18 | 14 | NA | TGTGCCAGCTCTTCTGAGGTGGGGAACACTGAAGCTTTCTTT | CASSSEVGNTEAFF
TRBJ2-1 | few | TRBV19 | 16 | NA | TGTGCCAGTAGTATCCAGGGCGGCCTCTCCTACAATGAGCAGTTCTTC | CASSIQGGLSYNEQFF
TRBJ2-1 | few | TRBV7-9 | 13 | NA | TGTGCCAGCAGTCACACCCGGTCCGGGGAGCAGTTCTTC | CASSHTRSGEQFF
TRBJ2-3 | NA | TRBV24-1 | 13 | NA | TGTGCCACCAGTGTCGGGGGCACAGATACGCAGTATTTT | CATSVGGTDTQYF
TRBJ2-2 | few | TRBV7-2 | 18 | TRBD2 | TGTGCCAGCAGCTTCCTGACTAGCGGGAGGGCCCTCGCCGGGGAGCTGTTTTTT | CASSFLTSGRALAGELFF
TRBJ2-3 | NA | TRBV19 | 15 | TRBD2 | TGTGCCAGTAAGACGAGCGGGAGTGAAAGAGATACGCAGTATTTT | CASKTSGSERDTQYF
TRBJ1-1 | few | TRBV19 | 18 | NA | TGTGCCAGTAGTATCCTTCAATCGGGGGGTCGACTGAACACTGAAGCTTTCTTT | CASSILQSGGRLNTEAFF
TRBJ2-2 | many | TRBV7-6 | 16 | NA | TGTGCCAGCAGCTTAGCGTCGGGGAGTCGAACCGGGGAGCTGTTTTTT | CASSLASGSRTGELFF
TRBJ2-2 | few | TRBV23-1 | 16 | TRBD1 | TGCGCCAGCAGTCCCTCCGGGACAGGGTTCACCGGGGAGCTGTTTTTT | CASSPSGTGFTGELFF
TRBJ1-6 | few | TRBV19 | 16 | TRBD1 | TGTGCCAGTAGTATATGGAGGGACAGCACTGCTTCACCCCTCCACTTT | CASSIWRDSTASPLHF
TRBJ2-1 | few | TRBV12-3/TRBV12-4 | 15 | TRBD2 | TGTGCCAGCAGTCATGGACTAGCGGGACCTCCCGGGCAGTTCTTC | CASSHGLAGPPGQFF
TRBJ2-3 | NA | TRBV6-6 | 17 | NA | TGTGCCAGCACCTCCGGACCAATCCGAAGTAGCACAGATACGCAGTATTTT | CASTSGPIRSSTDTQYF
TRBJ2-6 | NA | TRBV19 | 16 | NA | TGTGCCAGTAGTATTTCGGGTACCTCTGGGGCCAACGTCCTGACTTTC | CASSISGTSGANVLTF
TRBJ2-1 | many | TRBV15 | 16 | TRBD2 | TGTGCCACCAGCAGATGGACTAGCGGGATAAAGTATGAGCAGTTCTTC | CATSRWTSGIKYEQFF
TRBJ2-1 | NA | TRBV15 | 13 | NA | TGTGCCACCGGAAGGGGAAGCTCAAATGAGCAGTTCTTC | CATGRGSSNEQFF
TRBJ2-1 | NA | TRBV6-2/TRBV6-3 | 16 | TRBD2 | TGTGCCAGCAGTCATAATTTAGCGGGATCCTACAATGAGCAGTTCTTC | CASSHNLAGSYNEQFF
TRBJ1-1 | NA | TRBV5-1 | 14 | TRBD1 | TGCGCCAGCAGCGGAGGGACAGGGGACACTGAAGCTTTCTTT | CASSGGTGDTEAFF
TRBJ2-1 | NA | TRBV28 | 16 | TRBD2 | TGTGCCAGCAGCCCCCATCGGAGCGGGACCTACAATGAGCAGTTCTTC | CASSPHRSGTYNEQFF
TRBJ2-1 | NA | TRBV2 | 14 | NA | TGTGCCAGCAGAACAGGGTACTCCTACAATGAGCAGTTCTTC | CASRTGYSYNEQFF
TRBJ2-7 | NA | TRBV28 | 15 | TRBD1 | TGTGCCAGCAGTGAACCGGGACAGGGTCCCTACGAGCAGTACTTC | CASSEPGQGPYEQYF